The rows below give T cell receptor beta chains drawn from one sample of a study of identical twins. One entry per CDR3 protein, called by TCRdb with MiXCR from the 5' RACE reads. The sample lists around 470,000 distinct CDR3 sequences, 14% occurring once. This sample was shared with a second study, whose subject was yellow fever vaccine responses in identical twins.

Sequencing was performed on CD4+ T cells sorted from blood. These receptors came from a woman between 18 and 29 years old in good health. The CDR3 runs from the conserved cysteine through the conserved F or W. The order of the fields is clone size, CDR3 length, D gene, V gene, J gene, CDR3 DNA, CDR3 protein. D genes are given only for firm matches. Clone size appears in some rows only: once, few, many, or a class for an expanded clone.

.	16	TRBD2	TRBV7-7	TRBJ2-5	TGTGCTAGCAGCTCAACCCCCGGGACTAGGAGAGAGACCCAGTACTTC	CASSSTPGTRRETQYF
.	12	.	TRBV25-1	TRBJ2-7	TGTGCCAGCAGACAGGCCGGCTACGAGCAGTACTTC	CASRQAGYEQYF
few	16	.	TRBV18	TRBJ2-7	TGTGCCAGCTCACCGCGGGACTCCCCGGGGGTGAACGAGCAGTACTTC	CASSPRDSPGVNEQYF
.	15	TRBD2	TRBV27	TRBJ2-1	TGTGCCAGCAGTCCGCTAGCGGGGGGCCGGTACGAGCAGTTCTTC	CASSPLAGGRYEQFF
few	13	.	TRBV20-1	TRBJ1-1	TGCAGTGCTCCAGGACGGGGGAACACTGAAGCTTTCTTT	CSAPGRGNTEAFF
.	16	.	TRBV7-3	TRBJ2-3	TGTGCCAGCAGCTTAAACGGAGACCCAAAAACAGATACGCAGTATTTT	CASSLNGDPKTDTQYF
.	14	.	TRBV5-5	TRBJ2-7	TGTGCCAGCAGCCCTGGTAGCGGCGAATACGAGCAGTACTTC	CASSPGSGEYEQYF
.	14	.	TRBV6-1	TRBJ1-6	TGTGCCAGCATGGGGGGGCGTACCAATTCACCCCTCCACTTT	CASMGGRTNSPLHF
.	17	.	TRBV5-5	TRBJ2-2	TGTGCCAGCAGCTTTCCCCCGCCTACCGCGGGTTCCGGGGAGCTGTTTTTT	CASSFPPPTAGSGELFF
few	15	.	TRBV7-2	TRBJ2-5	TGTGCCAGCAGCCTCCACACGAGCAAGGGAGAGACCCAGTACTTC	CASSLHTSKGETQYF
few	12	.	TRBV14	TRBJ1-1	TGTGCCAGCAGCCCTGGGACCCGGACGGCTTTCTTT	CASSPGTRTAFF
few	17	TRBD1	TRBV14	TRBJ2-7	TGTGCCAGCAGCGCGGTCCCCGGGACAGAAAAATCCTACGAGCAGTACTTC	CASSAVPGTEKSYEQYF
few	13	.	TRBV14	TRBJ2-1	TGTGCCAGCAACCCACGCCTAGGCGATGAGCAGTTCTTC	CASNPRLGDEQFF
.	12	TRBD2	TRBV7-2	TRBJ2-7	TGTGCCAGCAGCTCCTATGGGAGGGATCGGTACTTC	CASSSYGRDRYF